The 22 T cell receptor beta chains below were found in one sample sequenced in a study of blood T cell repertoires in COVID-19 (dated by TCRdb to 2020 to 2021). The library came from the immunoSEQ multiplex PCR assay. Sourced from immuneACCESS, this table was stored by TCRdb with only in-frame sequences that have V and J called. A share of the clones is absent; for the studies checked, an unresolved V gene accounts for under half, and the remainder has no known explanation. The sample yields 30,000 to 45,000 clones; roughly 87% were counted once. The top ten clonotypes cover 7% to 7.5% of the sample. Sequenced: peripheral blood. These receptors were taken from a human donor in a cohort sampled during active COVID-19.

The CDR3 here is CASSIEGQYNEQFF. CDR3 nucleotides: TGCGCCAGCAGCATAGAGGGCCAATACAATGAGCAGTTCTTC. V and J are TRBV5-1 and TRBJ2-1; weak D call: TRBD2 (5 bases). Germline lookup yields CDR1 SGHRS and CDR2 YFSETQ. The CDR3 has 14 amino acids. The V end lost 4 bases, the J end lost 4 bases, and 12 bases lay between the germline ends. Looking up the rest from reference TRBV5-1 and TRBJ2-1 gives the full variable domain: KAGVTQTPRYLIKTRGQQVTLSCSPISGHRSVSWYQQTPGQGLQFLFEYFSETQRNKGNFPGRFSGRQFSNSRSEMNVSTLELGDSALYLCASSIEGQYNEQFFGPGTRLTVL.

A single count supports this clone. The chain employs TRBV5-1 and TRBJ2-1, with TRBD2 matching over 8 bases. CDR1 is SGHRS and CDR2 is YFSETQ in the germline V gene. The trim removed 0 bases at V and 2 bases at J, leaving 1 base unmatched. CDR3 length: 15 amino acids. The CDR3 bases are TGCGCCAGCAGCTTGGTACTAGCGGCCTACAATGAGCAGTTCTTC. Amino acids: CASSLVLAAYNEQFF.

The rearrangement links TRBV30 to TRBJ2-5; tentative D call: TRBD1 (5 bases). The V gene's germline CDR1 is GTSNPN and CDR2 SVGIG (reference sequence). CDR3 length equals 14 residues. The V end lost 4 bases, the J end lost 5 bases, and 17 bases lay between the germline ends. The chain's CDR3 is CAWKSTEGAETQYF. In DNA, the CDR3 is TGTGCCTGGAAATCGACAGAAGGTGCGGAGACCCAGTACTTC.

V usage is TRBV2 and J usage is TRBJ2-3; 10 positions agree with TRBD1. The CDR3 runs to 14 residues. Germline CDR1 reads SNHLY; CDR2 reads FYNNEI. V was pared by 8 bases and J by 4 bases, with 6 bases of the junction left unmatched. This chain's CDR3 is CASPGQGDSDTQYF. The DNA for the CDR3 is TGTGCCAGCCCTGGACAGGGGGACTCAGATACGCAGTATTTT.

The chain joins TRBV5-1 to TRBJ1-1; the D gene is possibly TRBD1 (5 bases). The length of the CDR3 is 14 residues. The ends were cut back, 3 bases at V and 6 bases at J, with 15 bases in the middle. Looked up from germline, CDR1 is SGHRS and CDR2 is YFSETQ. The CDR3 DNA follows: TGCGCCAGCAGCTGGGGGGGTGCGGTCGCTGAAGCTTTCTTT. This sequence encodes CASSWGGAVAEAFF.

This clone has more than one count but fewer than ten. The genes are TRBV18 and TRBJ1-5; D gene ambiguous. Germline assignment: CDR1 KGHSH and CDR2 LQKENI. CDR3 length equals 16 residues. Trimming cost V 2 bases and J 4 bases, with 15 bases left between them. Written as DNA, the CDR3 is TGTGCCAGCTCACCAGAGTATGAGAATTTAAATCAGCCCCAGCATTTT. The encoded protein is CASSPEYENLNQPQHF.

DNA for the CDR3: TGTGCCAGCAGCTCGAGACTAGCGGGGGTCGAGACCCAGTACTTC. Its protein is CASSSRLAGVETQYF. This chain joins TRBV11-2 and TRBJ2-5; TRBD2 aligns across 12 bases. CDR3 length: 15 amino acids. Germline trimming cut 4 bases from V and 5 bases from J; bases unmatched to any gene: 5. CDR1 is SGHAT, CDR2 FQNNGV, per germline.

V usage is TRBV3-1 (or the pseudogene TRBV3-2) and J usage is TRBJ2-5; weak D call: TRBD2 (5 bases). V was pared by 6 bases and J by 5 bases, with 22 bases between. Looked up from germline, CDR1 is LGHDT and CDR2 is YNNKEL (reference sequence). This CDR3 comprises 16 residues. The DNA for the CDR3 is TGTGCCAGCAGTCCCGGACTCAAGGGATATGTGGAGACCCAGTACTTC. This gives the protein CASSPGLKGYVETQYF.

The genes are TRBV10-3 and TRBJ1-5; 8 bases map to TRBD1. Germline V gene lookup returns CDR1 ENHRY and CDR2 SYGVKD. The CDR3 contains 16 residues. With 1 base clipped from V and 0 bases from J, the junction kept 2 bases outside the gene matches. DNA of the CDR3: TGTGCCATCAGTGAGTACGGACAGGGTAGCAATCAGCCCCAGCATTTT. The encoded protein is CAISEYGQGSNQPQHF.

This rearrangement joins TRBV5-8 to TRBJ1-6, with TRBD1 as a possible D gene (5 bases). V was clipped by 3 bases and J by 6 bases, with 16 bases between them. This CDR3 is built from 16 residues. Looked up from germline, CDR1 is SGHTS and CDR2 is YDEGEE. CDR3 loop: CASSSGEILTNSPLHF. The DNA for the CDR3 is TGTGCCAGCAGCTCGGGGGAGATACTGACTAATTCACCCCTCCACTTT. The entire variable domain, with the rest obtained from reference TRBV5-8 and TRBJ1-6, is as follows: EAGVTQSPTHLIKTRGQQATLRCSPISGHTSVYWYQQALGLGLQFLLWYDEGEERNRGNFPPRFSGRQFPNYSSELNVNALELEDSALYLCASSSGEILTNSPLHFGNGTRLTVT.

V and J are TRBV4-1 and TRBJ2-1, with a tentative D call TRBD2 (7 bases). The CDR3 covers 17 residues. The V end was cut by 0 bases, the J end by 7 bases, with 19 bases between. Germline V gives CDR1 MGHRA, CDR2 YSYEKL. This CDR3 is CASSQDGSTGGLNEQFF. As DNA, the CDR3 is TGCGCCAGCAGCCAAGATGGTTCGACGGGGGGCTTAAATGAGCAGTTCTTC.

The genes are TRBV18 and TRBJ2-5; 10 nucleotides line up with TRBD2. The germline CDR1 and CDR2 sequences are KGHSH and LQKENI. This CDR3 comprises 16 residues. J was trimmed by 5 bases and V by 1 base; bases with no gene match: 7. The CDR3 DNA follows: TGTGCCAGCTCACCACAAGCGGGAGGGGGTTACGAGACCCAGTACTTC. Translated, it gives CASSPQAGGGYETQYF.

The J gene is TRBJ2-3, the V gene TRBV7-6, with D tentatively TRBD1 (6 bases). The CDR3 runs to 16 residues. Germline lookup yields CDR1 SGHVS and CDR2 FNYEAQ. Trimming removed 4 bases from V and 4 bases from J, with 18 bases in between. The CDR3 sequence: CASSSIQPDRPDTQYF. The CDR3 coding sequence is TGTGCCAGCAGCTCTATACAGCCGGACAGACCAGATACGCAGTATTTT.

The chain recombines TRBV5-8 with TRBJ1-2, with D perhaps TRBD1 (6 bases). V was shortened by 3 bases and J by 5 bases, with 8 bases between the two germline ends. The germline gives CDR1 SGHTS, CDR2 YDEGEE. The CDR3 runs 12 residues. The DNA of the CDR3 is TGTGCCAGCAGCTCAGGGGAATATGGCTACACCTTC. Translating it yields CASSSGEYGYTF.

The chain carries TRBV12-3 or TRBV12-4 and TRBJ2-1, with no clear D. V lost 5 bases and J 7 bases, leaving 9 bases between the germline ends. CDR3 length: 12 amino acids. The CDR3, as DNA: TGTGCCAGCAGTCCGACACTGAATGAGCAGTTCTTC. Its protein product is CASSPTLNEQFF.

J is TRBJ2-5 and V is TRBV7-2, with D maybe TRBD2 (5 bases). Germline lookup yields CDR1 SGHTA and CDR2 FQGNSA. Trimming left V 1 base short and J 9 bases short, with 15 bases between. This CDR3 is built from 14 residues. CDR3: CASSLGRTLVAQYF. The DNA for the CDR3 is TGTGCCAGCAGCTTAGGGAGGACTTTGGTGGCCCAGTACTTC.

The chain employs TRBV19 and TRBJ1-1; weak D call: TRBD1 (5 bases). Germline CDR1 and CDR2: LNHDA and SQIVND (reference sequence). The CDR3 has 15 amino acids. Trimming took 6 bases from V and 1 from J, leaving 15 bases between them. The CDR3 reads CASSLGGAANTEAFF. CDR3 in DNA: TGTGCCAGTAGCCTGGGGGGAGCTGCGAACACTGAAGCTTTCTTT.

V usage is TRBV4-2 and J usage is TRBJ2-4; 9 bases are a match to TRBD2. Germline V gene lookup returns CDR1 LGHNA and CDR2 YNFKEQ. The CDR3 is 16 amino acids. Trimming removed 4 bases from V and 8 bases from J; junction bases left unmatched: 12. The DNA for the CDR3 is TGTGCCAGCAGCCTAGGGACTAGCCCCAGGGGAGACATTCAGTACTTC. Its translation is CASSLGTSPRGDIQYF.

J is TRBJ1-5 and V is TRBV3-1 (or the pseudogene TRBV3-2), with 9 bases aligning to TRBD1. CDR1 and CDR2 from the germline V gene are LGHDT and YNNKEL (reference sequence). V gave up 2 bases and J gave up 6 bases; unmatched junction bases: 8. The CDR3 runs 16 residues. DNA of the CDR3: TGTGCCAGCAGCCAAAGGCCCGGGACAGGGATTCAGCCCCAGCATTTT. Amino acids: CASSQRPGTGIQPQHF.

Only one count was recorded for this clone. This chain joins TRBV9 and TRBJ2-2; 9 nucleotides match TRBD1. This CDR3 contains 14 residues. Germline CDR1 reads SGDLS; CDR2 reads YYNGEE. With 3 bases clipped from V and 7 bases from J, the junction kept 4 bases outside the gene matches. CDR3 region: CASSGDRAIGELFF. CDR3 sequence (DNA): TGTGCCAGCAGCGGGGACAGGGCTATCGGGGAGCTGTTTTTT.

This clone is a singleton in its sample. The rearrangement links TRBV29-1 to TRBJ1-4; 7 nucleotides match TRBD1. CDR1 is SQVTM and CDR2 is ANQGSEA in the germline V gene. This CDR3 has 13 amino acids. Unmatched junction bases numbered 6, after V lost 6 bases and J lost 5 bases. The CDR3 DNA sequence: TGCAGCGTAAAAGACAGGGTCAATGAAAAACTGTTTTTT. As protein: CSVKDRVNEKLFF.

The rearrangement joins TRBV7-6 to TRBJ2-3; 7 bases match TRBD2. Germline V gene data show CDR1 as SGHVS and CDR2 as FNYEAQ. This CDR3 is 18 amino acids long. J gave up 0 bases and V 1 base, and 10 bases lay outside the gene matches. CDR3 amino acids: CASSLGSGDISSTDTQYF. CDR3 nucleotide sequence: TGTGCCAGCAGCTTAGGCAGCGGGGATATCTCTAGCACAGATACGCAGTATTTT.